This TCR beta chain is drawn from a study of T cell clonality in common variable immunodeficiency (dated by TCRdb to 2014 to 2015). What the research found in general, with its limitations: Fewer deletions and N-nucleotide insertions were reportedly observed in CVID TCRbeta sequences, and highly modified clones with 13 or more V deletions were reportedly absent from CVID TCRbeta sequences. Even though DNA input was the same, control samples had an average of about 89,000 unique sequences each, compared with about 32,000 in CVID samples. CVID subjects shared fewer TCRbeta clones with each other than healthy controls did (p < 0.0001). Correlations between repertoire features and clinical complications were limited by patient heterogeneity within the CVID cohort. It was noted by the authors that sequencing of the repertoires of T cell subpopulations would be needed to clarify the cause of the increased clonality in CVID. Increased TCRbeta clonality was found in CVID subjects compared with healthy controls (t-test p = 0.018), with the increase being most characteristic of about a third of subjects.

V is clipped by 3 bases and J by 5 bases, and the sequence between their germline boundaries is 6 bases long. The CDR3, from cysteine to phenylalanine, totals 12 residues. The DNA shown is the part of the CDR3 that was read: 27 bases, in frame from base 1. The germline V gene encodes CDR1 LNHDA and CDR2 SQIVND (reference sequence). Most CVID patients and most healthy controls were of Caucasian heritage. Heparinized peripheral whole blood samples of roughly 5 to 8.5 ml were obtained from each donor. Genomic DNA from adults with common variable immune deficiency (CVID) and from healthy adult controls was used for sequencing of TCRbeta CDR3 repertoires. A total of around 22 healthy adult volunteers (approximately 12 female and 10 or so male; age range roughly 23 to 70 years, mean age about 32) were included in the control group. Diluted blood was subjected to density centrifugation over Hypaque 1077 or Ficoll-Paque for isolation of peripheral blood mononuclear cells. Genomic DNA was extracted from unsorted mononuclear cells by Qiagen column purification or by a centrifugation-based method.

This clone has a count of ten or more. It has no known antigen specificity. The read ends 3 residues before the CDR3 terminus; that terminus is restored from the germline J gene. Equivalent amounts of genomic DNA from CVID and control samples were used as sequencing input. For every sample, a 60 bp segment covering the rearranged TCRbeta CDR3 region was amplified and then sequenced. The immunoSEQ assay, a bias-corrected multiplex PCR combined with high-throughput sequencing, was used for TCRbeta amplification. In the paper's pipeline: Each unique nucleotide sequence was treated as a clone and annotated with V, D and J genes, copy number and frequency. Sequences were labeled productive if in frame, and non-productive if out of frame or containing stop codons. As previously described, clonality was computed from Shannon's entropy. Mean CDR3 Kyte-Doolittle hydropathy was derived from the predicted amino acid sequences of productive clones. Using the R hclust function, scaled V gene usage was clustered hierarchically with Manhattan distance and complete linkage. Clone sharing by CDR3 amino acid sequence was assessed by resampling 12 repertoires per group over 100 rounds. Repertoires were searched for 70 published EBV-specific and around 240 published CMV-specific TCRbeta sequences. Two CVID samples yielding fewer than 10,000 sequences were excluded from analysis, leaving more than 35 CVID repertoires. TCRdb took over this immuneACCESS table, retaining in-frame rearrangements with V and J assigned. Such tables are incomplete; in checked studies, under half of the missing clones stem from an unresolved V gene, and the remainder is unexplained. For V, J and clone size, that table is used; D and trimming come from the DNA. For this sample, about 66,000 clones appear and none is a singleton. The ten largest make up 1.7% of the sample.

The rearranged segments are TRBV19 and TRBJ2-3; the D region may be TRBD1 or TRBD2, each matching 5 bases equally. The sequenced material came from peripheral blood mononuclear cells. This TCR derives from a person aged 18 to 70 in good health. CDR3 DNA, as far as it was read: TGTGCCAGTAGTATGAGGGGAGATACG. It translates as CASSMRGDT. The CDR3 as a whole reads CASSMRGDTQYF.